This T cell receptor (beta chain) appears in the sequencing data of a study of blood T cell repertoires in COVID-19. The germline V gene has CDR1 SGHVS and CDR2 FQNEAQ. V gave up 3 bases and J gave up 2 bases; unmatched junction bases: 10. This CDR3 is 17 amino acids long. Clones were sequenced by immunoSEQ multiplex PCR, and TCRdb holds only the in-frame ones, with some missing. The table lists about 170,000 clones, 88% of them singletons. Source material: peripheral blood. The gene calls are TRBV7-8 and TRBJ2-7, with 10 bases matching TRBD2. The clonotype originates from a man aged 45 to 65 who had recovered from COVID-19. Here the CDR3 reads CASSFLLAGGQPYEQYF. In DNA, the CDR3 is TGTGCCAGCAGCTTCTTATTAGCGGGGGGCCAGCCCTACGAGCAGTACTTC.